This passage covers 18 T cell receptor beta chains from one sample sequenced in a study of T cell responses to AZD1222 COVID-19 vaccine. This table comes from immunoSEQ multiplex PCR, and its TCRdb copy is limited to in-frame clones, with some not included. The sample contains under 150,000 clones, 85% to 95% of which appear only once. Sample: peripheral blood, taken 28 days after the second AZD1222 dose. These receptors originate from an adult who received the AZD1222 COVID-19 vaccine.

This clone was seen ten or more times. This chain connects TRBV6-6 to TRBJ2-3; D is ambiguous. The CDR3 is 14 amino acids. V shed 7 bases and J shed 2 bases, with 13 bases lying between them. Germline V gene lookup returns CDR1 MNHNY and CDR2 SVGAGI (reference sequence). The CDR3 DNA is TGTGCCAGCACCAGTTCGGCTTTCACAGATACGCAGTATTTT. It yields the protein CASTSSAFTDTQYF.

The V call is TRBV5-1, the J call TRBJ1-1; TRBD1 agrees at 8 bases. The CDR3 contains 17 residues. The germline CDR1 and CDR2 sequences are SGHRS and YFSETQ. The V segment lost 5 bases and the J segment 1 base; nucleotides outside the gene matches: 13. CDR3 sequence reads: CASSLQGAQPTNTEAFF. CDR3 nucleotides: TGCGCCAGCAGTCTTCAGGGGGCCCAACCAACGAACACTGAAGCTTTCTTT.

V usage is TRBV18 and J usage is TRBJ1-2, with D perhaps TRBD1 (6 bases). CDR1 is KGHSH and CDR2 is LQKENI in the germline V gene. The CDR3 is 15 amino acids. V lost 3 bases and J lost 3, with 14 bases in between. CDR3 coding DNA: TGTGCCAGCTCACCGTGGACAGATTCGGACTATGGCTACACCTTC. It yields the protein CASSPWTDSDYGYTF.

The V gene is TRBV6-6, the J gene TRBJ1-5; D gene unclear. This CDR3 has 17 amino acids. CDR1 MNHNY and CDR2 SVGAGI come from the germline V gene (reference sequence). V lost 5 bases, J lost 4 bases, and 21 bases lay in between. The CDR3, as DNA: TGTGCCAGCAGTCCACAGAGTCCCATGATGAGAAATCAGCCCCAGCATTTT. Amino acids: CASSPQSPMMRNQPQHF.

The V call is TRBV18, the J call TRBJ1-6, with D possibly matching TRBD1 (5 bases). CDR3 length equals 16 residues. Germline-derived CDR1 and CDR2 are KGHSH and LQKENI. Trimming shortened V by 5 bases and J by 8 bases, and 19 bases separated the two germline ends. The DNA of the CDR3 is TGTGCCAGCTCAGTAGACCCCCCGGGGCCCGATTCACCCCTCCACTTT. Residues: CASSVDPPGPDSPLHF.

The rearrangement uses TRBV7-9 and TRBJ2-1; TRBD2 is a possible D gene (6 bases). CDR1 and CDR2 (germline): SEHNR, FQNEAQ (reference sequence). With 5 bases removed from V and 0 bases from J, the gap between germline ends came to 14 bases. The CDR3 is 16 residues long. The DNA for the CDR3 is TGTGCCAGCAGCCGGGGACTTCCGCTCTCCTACAATGAGCAGTTCTTC. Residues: CASSRGLPLSYNEQFF.

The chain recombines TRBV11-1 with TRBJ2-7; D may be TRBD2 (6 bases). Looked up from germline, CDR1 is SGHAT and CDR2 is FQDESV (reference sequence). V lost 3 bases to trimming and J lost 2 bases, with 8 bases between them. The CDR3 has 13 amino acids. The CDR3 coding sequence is TGTGCCAGCAGCTTCGCGGGACCCTACGAGCAGTACGTC. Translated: CASSFAGPYEQYV.

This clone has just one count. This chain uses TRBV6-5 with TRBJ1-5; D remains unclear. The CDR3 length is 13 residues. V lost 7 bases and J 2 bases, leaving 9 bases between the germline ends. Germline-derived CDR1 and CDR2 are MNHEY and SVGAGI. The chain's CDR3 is CASTSDGNQPQHF. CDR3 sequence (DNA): TGTGCCAGCACTTCGGACGGCAATCAGCCCCAGCATTTT.

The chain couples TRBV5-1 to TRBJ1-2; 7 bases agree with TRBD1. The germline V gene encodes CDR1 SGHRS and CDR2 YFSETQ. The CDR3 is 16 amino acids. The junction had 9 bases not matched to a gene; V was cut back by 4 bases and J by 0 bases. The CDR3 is CASSGGQAVSNYGYTF. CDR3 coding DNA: TGCGCCAGCAGCGGCGGACAGGCAGTTTCTAACTATGGCTACACCTTC.

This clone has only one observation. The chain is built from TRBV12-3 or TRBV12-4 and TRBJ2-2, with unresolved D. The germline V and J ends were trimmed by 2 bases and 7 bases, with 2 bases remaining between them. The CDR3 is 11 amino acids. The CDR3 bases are TGTGCCAGCAGTTTAAGCGGGGAGCTGTTTTTT. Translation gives CASSLSGELFF.

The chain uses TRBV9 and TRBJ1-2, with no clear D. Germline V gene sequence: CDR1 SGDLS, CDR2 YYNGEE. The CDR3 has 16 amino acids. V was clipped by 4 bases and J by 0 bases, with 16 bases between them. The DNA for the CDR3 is TGTGCCAGCAGCTTTCACCCTACGGCGGCTAACTATGGCTACACCTTC. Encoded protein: CASSFHPTAANYGYTF.

Written as DNA, the CDR3 is TGTGCCTGGAGTGCCCGGACAGGACCGATCCCCTACAATGAGCAGTTCTTC. It specifies CAWSARTGPIPYNEQFF. The chain couples TRBV30 to TRBJ2-1, with TRBD1 matching over 7 bases. Looked up from germline, CDR1 is GTSNPN and CDR2 is SVGIG (reference sequence). The CDR3 has 17 amino acids. V trimming: 1 base; J trimming: 2 bases; junction bases outside the gene matches: 11.

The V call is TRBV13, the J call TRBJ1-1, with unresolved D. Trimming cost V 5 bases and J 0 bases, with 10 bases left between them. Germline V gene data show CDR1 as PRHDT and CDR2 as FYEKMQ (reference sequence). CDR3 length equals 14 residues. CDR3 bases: TGTGCCAGCAGCCCACAAACAGTGAACACTGAAGCTTTCTTT. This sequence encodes CASSPQTVNTEAFF.

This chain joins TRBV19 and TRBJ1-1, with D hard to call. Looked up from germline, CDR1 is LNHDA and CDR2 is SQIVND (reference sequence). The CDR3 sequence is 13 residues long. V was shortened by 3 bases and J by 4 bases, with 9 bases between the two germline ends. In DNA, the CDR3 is TGTGCCAGTAGTATGAATTGGGGCACTGAAGCTTTCTTT. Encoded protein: CASSMNWGTEAFF.

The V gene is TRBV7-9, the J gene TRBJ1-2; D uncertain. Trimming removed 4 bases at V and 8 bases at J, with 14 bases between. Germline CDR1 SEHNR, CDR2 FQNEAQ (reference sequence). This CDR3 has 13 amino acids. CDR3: CASSSRLGGGYTF. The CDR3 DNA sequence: TGTGCCAGCAGCTCTAGACTGGGCGGGGGCTACACCTTC. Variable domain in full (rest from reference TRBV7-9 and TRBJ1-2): DTGVSQNPRHKITKRGQNVTFRCDPISEHNRLYWYRQTLGQGPEFLTYFQNEAQLEKSRLLSDRFSAERPKGSFSTLEIQRTEQGDSAMYLCASSSRLGGGYTFGSGTRLTVV.

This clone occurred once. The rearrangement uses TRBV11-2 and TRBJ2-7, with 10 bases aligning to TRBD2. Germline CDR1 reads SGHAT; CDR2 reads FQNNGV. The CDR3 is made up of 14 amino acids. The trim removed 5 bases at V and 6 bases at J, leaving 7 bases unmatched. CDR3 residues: CASSRGLAGVEQYF. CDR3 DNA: TGTGCCAGCAGCCGTGGGCTAGCGGGAGTCGAGCAGTACTTC. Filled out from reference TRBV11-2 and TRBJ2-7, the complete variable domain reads EAGVAQSPRYKIIEKRQSVAFWCNPISGHATLYWYQQILGQGPKLLIQFQNNGVVDDSQLPKDRFSAERLKGVDSTLKIQPAKLEDSAVYLCASSRGLAGVEQYFGPGTRLTVT.

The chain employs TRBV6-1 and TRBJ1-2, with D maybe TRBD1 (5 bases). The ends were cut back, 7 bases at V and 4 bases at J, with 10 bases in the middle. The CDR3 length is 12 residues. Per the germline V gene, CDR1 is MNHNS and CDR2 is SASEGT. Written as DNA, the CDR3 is TGTGCCAGCAATAAAGACAGCTATGGCTACACCTTC. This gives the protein CASNKDSYGYTF.

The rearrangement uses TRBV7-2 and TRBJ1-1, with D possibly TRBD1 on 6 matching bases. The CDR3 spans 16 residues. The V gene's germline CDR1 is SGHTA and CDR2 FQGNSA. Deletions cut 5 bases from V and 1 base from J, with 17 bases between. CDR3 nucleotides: TGTGCCAGCAGCCCCGGTTGGGGCAGGGGGAACACTGAAGCTTTCTTT. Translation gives CASSPGWGRGNTEAFF.